The source of this T cell receptor beta chain is a study of CD8 T cells in Susac syndrome (dated by TCRdb to the late 2010s). With regard to the full study: Whether CD8+ T cell activation and differentiation in Susac syndrome was antigen driven was tested using repertoire sequencing. Clonality of the CD8+ T cell repertoire was compared between more than 9 healthy donors, approximately 14 Susac syndrome patients and around 16 multiple sclerosis patients. Summary of the overall study and its limitations: The TCR sequencing and HLA analysis was acknowledged to have included a relatively small number of individuals.

RNA was extracted with the RNeasy kit and roughly 0.5 to 1 ug was reverse transcribed using random hexamers. The immunoSEQ multiplex PCR assay, which covers 54 Vbeta and 13 Jbeta segments, was used to amplify TCR beta CDR3 regions. PCR amplification bias was corrected using a synthetic template baseline for primer optimization and computational correction. In the authors' own workflow: Reads were annotated to V, D and J genes according to IMGT and were analyzed with immunoSEQ Analyzer, with only productive sequences retained. To calculate clonality, Shannon entropy was normalized by log2 of the number of productive unique sequences and then subtracted from one. For each patient and control, public and private clones were evaluated among the 100 most prevalent clones. Susac-specific clones were defined as absent from healthy and MS cohorts, over a thousand published viral clones and other ImmuneACCESS disease sequences. TCRdb redid the processing of the public reads, applying fastp at Q25 and MiXCR, and retained in-frame beta chains. Each entry merges the rows of one CDR3 protein and shows their most common DNA and genes. The V and J calls here are based on TCRdb, not the publication. This sample holds tens of thousands of distinct CDR3 sequences; around nine tenths were observed only once. Of the sample, approximately 0.21% falls within the top ten clones.

Spanning cysteine to phenylalanine, the CDR3 consists of 13 amino acids. Just the 39-base CDR3 DNA is kept, in frame starting at base 1. Relative to germline, V is 4 bases shorter and J is 5 bases shorter, with 11 bases between their ends. CDR1 and CDR2 are drawn from the germline V gene: MGHDK, SYGVNS. Comments on this clonotype: What this receptor recognizes is not known. No much larger clone is present one base from it, and per-base qualities are unavailable.

Peripheral blood CD8+ and CD4+ T cells from healthy donors, Susac syndrome patients and multiple sclerosis patients were profiled by high-throughput TCR beta sequencing. Healthy donors were included as age- and sex-matched controls. CD8+ TEMRA cells were enriched by FACS, while bulk CD8+ and CD4+ T cells were purified by magnetic negative isolation. Blood was collected in EDTA tubes and processed within 24 hours, with PBMCs isolated through density gradient centrifugation. PBMCs intended for TCR sequencing were cryopreserved in liquid nitrogen and thawed later in a water bath at 37 degrees C. Purity of sorted or isolated CD4+, CD8+ and CD8+ TEMRA cells was at least 90%.

The source is a human donor in good health. The chain joins TRBV25-1 to TRBJ2-5; a tentative D call is TRBD2 (7 bases match). The sequenced material came from CD8+ T cells from PBMCs. The DNA sequence is TGTGCCAGCAGTGGAGAGGGGGGGGAGACCCAGTACTTC. It encodes CASSGEGGETQYF.